This record concerns one T cell receptor (beta chain) sequence. Germline values: CDR1 SEHNR, CDR2 FQNEAQ (reference sequence). The CDR3 is made up of 18 amino acids. Trimming removed 2 bases at V and 2 bases at J, with 22 bases between. This entry is derived from a study of cytomegalovirus exposure and HLA in healthy donors. PCR used 60 Vbeta primers and 13 Jbeta primers. TCRdb's copy holds only in-frame clones and misses some; the assay was immunoSEQ multiplex PCR. Altogether about 190,000 clones are present, about four fifths being singletons, with the ten largest covering approximately 5.4%. This chain joins TRBV7-9 and TRBJ2-7; D is uncertain. The receptor comes from a woman aged 25 to 45 in good health and CMV-seropositive. Sequencing input: PBMCs. This CDR3 reads CASSLKVGRSSQTYEQYF. CDR3 bases: TGTGCCAGCAGCTTAAAAGTGGGCCGCAGTTCCCAAACCTACGAGCAGTACTTC.